Listed below are T cell receptor beta chains from one sample, sequenced in a study of blood T cells in healthy people across ages. Each CDR3 protein is one row after TCRdb ran MiXCR on the 5' RACE reads. The sample holds roughly 1,700,000 distinct CDR3 sequences, 28% seen once. The source material was blood. The receptors come from a woman aged 30 to 39 in good health. The CDR3 runs from the conserved cysteine through the conserved F or W. Fields, in order: D gene, J gene, V gene, clone size, CDR3 DNA, CDR3 protein. The D gene is left open where the match is weak. Part of the rows lack a size; the others show once, few, many or a class for expanded clones.

>.|TRBJ1-5|TRBV12-3/TRBV12-4|few
TGTGCCAGCAGCCCAGGGGAGGGACTCCATCAGCCCCAGCATTTT
CASSPGEGLHQPQHF
>.|TRBJ2-1|TRBV12-3/TRBV12-4|.
TGTGCCAGCAGTAGACTCAAGAGCTCCTACAATGAGCAGTTCTTC
CASSRLKSSYNEQFF
>TRBD2|TRBJ2-3|TRBV6-2/TRBV6-3|few
TGTGCCAGCAGAGGACTAGTCGTGAGAGATACGCAGTATTTT
CASRGLVVRDTQYF
>.|TRBJ2-7|TRBV29-1|many
TGCAGCGTTGAAAGATCAGGGTTCTCCGAGCAGTACTTC
CSVERSGFSEQYF
>.|TRBJ1-2|TRBV3-1|.
TGTGCCAGCAGCCAAGTGAACGATGGCTACACCTTC
CASSQVNDGYTF
>TRBD2|TRBJ2-1|TRBV10-2|.
TGCGCCAGCAGTGAGACTAGCGGGACGCCTTGGAATGAGCAGTTCTTC
CASSETSGTPWNEQFF
>.|TRBJ2-5|TRBV5-1|few
TGCGCCAGCAGCCGCGACAAACAAGAGACCCAGTACTTC
CASSRDKQETQYF
>.|TRBJ2-3|TRBV7-9|few
TGTGCCAGCATCTTGGACTTACCAGATACGCAGTATTTT
CASILDLPDTQYF
>TRBD2|TRBJ2-1|TRBV20-1|many
TGCAGTGCTAGAGACTCAGCGGGAGGGCCTCTTTTATACAATGAGCAGTTCTTC
CSARDSAGGPLLYNEQFF
>TRBD2|TRBJ2-5|TRBV7-2|.
TGTGCCAGCAGCTTAGCGGGGCTAGCGGGAGGCTTAGAGACCCAGTACTTC
CASSLAGLAGGLETQYF
>.|TRBJ1-2|TRBV20-1|.
TGCAGTGCCGAGTATGGGGGAGGCTACACCTTC
CSAEYGGGYTF
>.|TRBJ1-2|TRBV12-3/TRBV12-4|few
TGTGCCAGCAGTTTAAAACCCGAGGGTTGGTCGACTGGCTACACCTTC
CASSLKPEGWSTGYTF
>.|TRBJ2-5|TRBV10-2|many
TGCGCCAGCAGTGAGTCGTGGGGAGAGACCCAGTACTTC
CASSESWGETQYF
>TRBD2|TRBJ2-5|TRBV6-5|few
TGTGCCAGCAGCCAGGGGGGTAGCGGGAGAGGAGAGACCCAGTACTTC
CASSQGGSGRGETQYF
>TRBD1|TRBJ1-5|TRBV6-6|few
TGTGCCAGCTGTTACTCGACAGGGGGCGGGAATCAGCCCCAGCATTTT
CASCYSTGGGNQPQHF
>TRBD2|TRBJ2-7|TRBV20-1|few
TGCAGTGCTCCTACCACCACTAGCGGAGCGGCTGAGCAGTACTTC
CSAPTTTSGAAEQYF
>.|TRBJ1-6|TRBV3-1|.
TGTGCCAGCAGCCAAACAGGGATTGGGCCCCTCCACTTT
CASSQTGIGPLHF
>.|TRBJ2-2|TRBV29-1|.
TGCAGCGTCAGGGACACCGGGGAGCTGTTTTTT
CSVRDTGELFF
>.|TRBJ2-3|TRBV20-1|few
TGCAGTGCTAGACAAAGGAGGGGAACAGATACGCAGTATTTT
CSARQRRGTDTQYF
>TRBD2|TRBJ2-1|TRBV13|.
TGTGCCAGCAGCTTATGGACTAGCGGGAGTGATGAGCAGTTCTTC
CASSLWTSGSDEQFF
>TRBD1|TRBJ2-4|TRBV5-1|few
TGCGCCAGCAGCTTACCATCCTTAGGGACAGTTGGAATAGCCAAAAACATTCAGTACTTC
CASSLPSLGTVGIAKNIQYF
>.|TRBJ2-3|TRBV20-1|.
TGCAGTGCTCCTTATAGCACAGATACGCAGTATTTT
CSAPYSTDTQYF
>.|TRBJ1-6|TRBV15|few
TGTGCCACCAGCAGAGATGGTCAGAACCTTAATTCACCCCTCCACTTT
CATSRDGQNLNSPLHF
>.|TRBJ2-7|TRBV5-1|many
TGCGCCAGCAGCTTGGCCGCACAGGGACTCTACGAGCAGTACTTC
CASSLAAQGLYEQYF
>TRBD1|TRBJ1-1|TRBV5-1|few
TGCGCCAGCAGCCGACAGGGTATTGAAGCTTTCTTT
CASSRQGIEAFF
>.|TRBJ1-3|TRBV12-3/TRBV12-4|few
TGTGCCAGCAGTTTAGCGCTGACAGCTGGAAACACCATATATTTT
CASSLALTAGNTIYF
>.|TRBJ1-1|TRBV29-1|few
TGCAGCGTGGGGCCCAGGGGGAACACTGAAGCTTTCTTT
CSVGPRGNTEAFF
>.|TRBJ1-4|TRBV20-1|few
TGCAGTGCTAGTAAATCTGGTACGAATGAAAAACTGTTTTTT
CSASKSGTNEKLFF
>.|TRBJ2-2|TRBV7-9|.
TGTGCCAGCAGCTTAGTTGCCAGTAACACCGGGGAGCTGTTTTTT
CASSLVASNTGELFF
>TRBD1|TRBJ1-4|TRBV3-1|.
TGTGCCAGCAGCCTAAGCCGGGACAGGCGAAAACTGTTTTTT
CASSLSRDRRKLFF
>.|TRBJ2-5|TRBV10-3|.
TGTGCCATCAGTGACCCGGACAGATTCCAAGAGACCCAGTACTTC
CAISDPDRFQETQYF
>TRBD1|TRBJ1-3|TRBV12-3/TRBV12-4|.
TGTGCCAGCAGCCCTCCCCTCACAGGGGGTCGAAACACCATATATTTT
CASSPPLTGGRNTIYF
>.|TRBJ2-7|TRBV25-1|few
TGTGCCAGCATGGGGCGGCTCTCCTACGAGCAGTACTTC
CASMGRLSYEQYF
>TRBD1|TRBJ2-5|TRBV5-1|.
TGCGCCAGCAGCCGCGGGACAGGGGTTCGATACCAAGAGACCCAGTACTTC
CASSRGTGVRYQETQYF
>.|TRBJ2-7|TRBV12-3/TRBV12-4|many
TGTGCCAGCAGTTTACGGGGCGCCTACGAGCAGTACTTC
CASSLRGAYEQYF
>.|TRBJ1-6|TRBV28|few
TGTGCCAGCAGTATCCATAGGACAGACTATAATTCACCCCTCCACTTT
CASSIHRTDYNSPLHF
>.|TRBJ2-7|TRBV6-2/TRBV6-3|.
TGTGCCAGCAGTTCAGGGGATAGCAACGAGCAGTACTTC
CASSSGDSNEQYF